Listed below are T cell receptor beta chains from one sample, sequenced in a study of cytomegalovirus exposure and HLA in healthy donors. The protocol was immunoSEQ multiplex PCR, while the TCRdb copy is restricted to in-frame clones and leaves out a portion. This sample carries about 50,000 clones, with approximately 1.1% going to the ten biggest clones. The sequencing input was PBMCs. These receptors all stem from a woman aged 40 to 50 in good health and CMV-seronegative. The CDR3 runs from the conserved cysteine through the conserved F or W. Fields, in order: D gene, J gene, V gene, CDR3 protein, CDR3 DNA. A D gene is named only where the DNA matches it firmly.

D gene: NA
J gene: TRBJ1-2
V gene: TRBV5-1
CDR3 protein: CASSSSLTGNYGYTF
CDR3 DNA: TGCGCCAGCAGCTCGAGCTTGACGGGTAACTATGGCTACACCTTC

D gene: TRBD1
J gene: TRBJ2-7
V gene: TRBV28
CDR3 protein: CASRRGTGIEGYEQYF
CDR3 DNA: TGTGCCAGCAGACGGGGGACAGGGATAGAGGGCTACGAGCAGTACTTC

D gene: NA
J gene: TRBJ1-1
V gene: TRBV10-1
CDR3 protein: CASSESQGRDTEAFF
CDR3 DNA: TGCGCCAGCAGTGAGTCCCAGGGTAGGGACACTGAAGCTTTCTTT

D gene: NA
J gene: TRBJ2-4
V gene: TRBV6-1
CDR3 protein: CASGLAKNIQYF
CDR3 DNA: TGTGCCAGTGGACTAGCCAAAAACATTCAGTACTTC

D gene: NA
J gene: TRBJ1-2
V gene: TRBV29-1
CDR3 protein: CSAYNLGGFGYTF
CDR3 DNA: TGCAGCGCGTACAATTTAGGGGGTTTCGGCTACACCTTC

D gene: TRBD2
J gene: TRBJ2-2
V gene: TRBV27
CDR3 protein: CASSFDASGSWELFF
CDR3 DNA: TGTGCCAGCAGTTTTGATGCTAGCGGGAGTTGGGAGCTGTTTTTT

D gene: NA
J gene: TRBJ2-7
V gene: TRBV27
CDR3 protein: CASSSPAREQYF
CDR3 DNA: TGTGCCAGCAGTTCTCCGGCGAGGGAGCAGTACTTC

D gene: NA
J gene: TRBJ2-7
V gene: TRBV6-1
CDR3 protein: CASLTKWESNEQYF
CDR3 DNA: TGTGCCAGCCTTACTAAGTGGGAGAGTAACGAGCAGTACTTC

D gene: TRBD1
J gene: TRBJ2-7
V gene: TRBV7-9
CDR3 protein: CASSGQGRPYEQYF
CDR3 DNA: TGTGCCAGCAGCGGACAGGGGCGGCCCTACGAGCAGTACTTC

D gene: TRBD1
J gene: TRBJ1-2
V gene: TRBV7-6
CDR3 protein: CASSPGTGLGGYTF
CDR3 DNA: TGTGCCAGCAGCCCCGGGACAGGGCTTGGTGGCTACACCTTC

D gene: TRBD2
J gene: TRBJ2-1
V gene: TRBV5-4
CDR3 protein: CASRDSSGRGNEQFF
CDR3 DNA: TGTGCCAGCAGGGACTCTAGCGGGAGAGGGAATGAGCAGTTCTTC

D gene: NA
J gene: TRBJ2-2
V gene: TRBV7-7
CDR3 protein: CASSPEVVGGELFF
CDR3 DNA: TGTGCTAGCAGCCCGGAGGTGGTGGGCGGGGAGCTGTTTTTT

D gene: TRBD1
J gene: TRBJ2-7
V gene: TRBV28
CDR3 protein: CASSSTGLSSYEQYF
CDR3 DNA: TGTGCCAGCAGTTCGACAGGGCTTAGCTCCTACGAGCAGTACTTC

D gene: NA
J gene: TRBJ2-7
V gene: TRBV4-1
CDR3 protein: CASSQDRGHYEQYF
CDR3 DNA: TGCGCCAGCAGCCAAGACAGGGGTCACTACGAGCAGTACTTC

D gene: TRBD1
J gene: TRBJ1-1
V gene: TRBV5-1
CDR3 protein: CASSSGQTLGTEAFF
CDR3 DNA: TGCGCCAGCAGCTCGGGACAGACCCTTGGGACTGAAGCTTTCTTT

D gene: TRBD2
J gene: TRBJ2-1
V gene: TRBV6-5
CDR3 protein: CASSYLGTSGNEQFF
CDR3 DNA: TGTGCCAGCAGTTACTTGGGGACTAGCGGGAATGAGCAGTTCTTC

D gene: NA
J gene: TRBJ2-3
V gene: TRBV7-3
CDR3 protein: CASSLTGGGSGADTQYF
CDR3 DNA: TGTGCCAGCAGCTTAACGGGGGGCGGGAGTGGGGCAGATACGCAGTATTTT

D gene: TRBD2
J gene: TRBJ2-7
V gene: TRBV4-3
CDR3 protein: CASSQDGGVGYEQYF
CDR3 DNA: TGCGCCAGCAGCCAAGATGGGGGGGTGGGCTACGAGCAGTACTTC

D gene: TRBD1
J gene: TRBJ2-7
V gene: TRBV28
CDR3 protein: CASSLWTGWVNEQYF
CDR3 DNA: TGTGCCAGCAGTTTATGGACAGGGTGGGTCAACGAGCAGTACTTC

D gene: TRBD1
J gene: TRBJ1-5
V gene: TRBV7-2
CDR3 protein: CASSLLTGGSGQPQHF
CDR3 DNA: TGTGCCAGCAGCTTATTGACAGGGGGGTCGGGTCAGCCCCAGCATTTT

D gene: TRBD1
J gene: TRBJ1-1
V gene: TRBV4-1
CDR3 protein: CASSPRQGHMNTEAFF
CDR3 DNA: TGCGCCAGCAGCCCTAGACAGGGACACATGAACACTGAAGCTTTCTTT

D gene: NA
J gene: TRBJ1-5
V gene: TRBV19
CDR3 protein: CASSMKAALGGQPQHF
CDR3 DNA: TGTGCCAGTAGTATGAAGGCGGCCTTAGGCGGTCAGCCCCAGCATTTT

D gene: TRBD2
J gene: TRBJ2-7
V gene: TRBV18
CDR3 protein: CASLPSGRSGEQYF
CDR3 DNA: TGTGCCAGCCTCCCTAGCGGGAGATCGGGAGAGCAGTACTTC

D gene: TRBD2
J gene: TRBJ2-2
V gene: TRBV5-1
CDR3 protein: CASRWTSGSGGELFF
CDR3 DNA: TGCGCCAGCAGATGGACTAGCGGGAGTGGAGGGGAGCTGTTTTTT

D gene: TRBD2
J gene: TRBJ2-5
V gene: TRBV7-2
CDR3 protein: CASSPSGRREETQYF
CDR3 DNA: TGTGCCAGCAGCCCCAGCGGGAGGAGGGAAGAGACCCAGTACTTC

D gene: NA
J gene: TRBJ2-3
V gene: TRBV7-2
CDR3 protein: CASSLVGSRVADTQYF
CDR3 DNA: TGTGCCAGCAGCTTAGTCGGGAGCAGGGTAGCAGATACGCAGTATTTT

D gene: NA
J gene: TRBJ2-1
V gene: TRBV2
CDR3 protein: CASIPRGDEQFF
CDR3 DNA: TGTGCCAGCATACCACGCGGGGATGAGCAGTTCTTC

D gene: NA
J gene: TRBJ1-1
V gene: TRBV6-6
CDR3 protein: CASSLKMNTEAFF
CDR3 DNA: TGTGCCAGCAGCCTTAAAATGAACACTGAAGCTTTCTTT

D gene: TRBD1
J gene: TRBJ1-5
V gene: TRBV19
CDR3 protein: CASTDRPGQPQHF
CDR3 DNA: TGTGCCAGTACGGACAGGCCGGGTCAGCCCCAGCATTTT

D gene: NA
J gene: TRBJ2-3
V gene: TRBV7-2
CDR3 protein: CASTPVLAGQDTQYF
CDR3 DNA: TGTGCCAGCACCCCAGTTTTGGCAGGGCAGGATACGCAGTATTTT

D gene: TRBD2
J gene: TRBJ2-1
V gene: TRBV9
CDR3 protein: CASSVGAGAYNEQFF
CDR3 DNA: TGTGCCAGCAGCGTAGGGGCGGGGGCCTACAATGAGCAGTTCTTC

D gene: TRBD2
J gene: TRBJ2-7
V gene: TRBV4-3
CDR3 protein: CASSRDYPFSYEQYF
CDR3 DNA: TGCGCCAGCAGCCGGGACTACCCTTTTTCCTACGAGCAGTACTTC

D gene: NA
J gene: TRBJ1-2
V gene: TRBV28
CDR3 protein: CASSFVRGRQGGYTF
CDR3 DNA: TGTGCCAGCAGTTTTGTCCGGGGACGGCAGGGGGGCTACACCTTC

D gene: NA
J gene: TRBJ1-3
V gene: TRBV6-1
CDR3 protein: CASRAGLYSGNTIYF
CDR3 DNA: TGTGCCAGCAGAGCCGGGTTATACTCTGGAAACACCATATATTTT

D gene: NA
J gene: TRBJ2-7
V gene: TRBV4-3
CDR3 protein: CASSQDVAASPYEQYF
CDR3 DNA: TGCGCCAGCAGCCAAGATGTGGCGGCTAGCCCCTACGAGCAGTACTTC

D gene: NA
J gene: TRBJ2-1
V gene: TRBV5-5
CDR3 protein: CASSPKAGAYNEQFF
CDR3 DNA: TGTGCCAGCAGCCCGAAAGCCGGGGCCTACAATGAGCAGTTCTTC

D gene: TRBD1
J gene: TRBJ2-7
V gene: TRBV18
CDR3 protein: CASSQSTGNYEQYF
CDR3 DNA: TGTGCCAGCTCACAATCGACAGGGAACTACGAGCAGTACTTC

D gene: NA
J gene: TRBJ1-3
V gene: TRBV27
CDR3 protein: CASKSRDIRSGNTIYF
CDR3 DNA: TGTGCCAGCAAATCCCGGGACATCCGCTCTGGAAACACCATATATTTT

D gene: TRBD2
J gene: TRBJ2-1
V gene: TRBV7-2
CDR3 protein: CASSLGLAGNNEQFF
CDR3 DNA: TGTGCCAGCAGCCTGGGACTAGCGGGGAACAATGAGCAGTTCTTC

D gene: TRBD1
J gene: TRBJ2-1
V gene: TRBV13
CDR3 protein: CASSPSRTGGVYNEQFF
CDR3 DNA: TGTGCCAGCAGCCCCTCCCGGACAGGGGGCGTCTACAATGAGCAGTTCTTC

D gene: TRBD1
J gene: TRBJ2-1
V gene: TRBV29-1
CDR3 protein: CSVGEGQGDNEQFF
CDR3 DNA: TGCAGCGTTGGTGAGGGACAGGGGGACAATGAGCAGTTCTTC

D gene: NA
J gene: TRBJ1-2
V gene: TRBV15
CDR3 protein: CATSRVLQGDGYTF
CDR3 DNA: TGTGCCACCAGCAGAGTTTTACAGGGCGATGGCTACACCTTC

D gene: NA
J gene: TRBJ2-7
V gene: TRBV6-5
CDR3 protein: CASSYSGVDSYEQSF
CDR3 DNA: TGTGCCAGCAGTTACTCCGGGGTGGACTCCTACGAGCAGTCCTTC

D gene: NA
J gene: TRBJ1-1
V gene: TRBV4-1
CDR3 protein: CASSQETGGNTEAFF
CDR3 DNA: TGCGCCAGCAGCCAAGAGACAGGCGGGAACACTGAAGCTTTCTTT

D gene: NA
J gene: TRBJ2-3
V gene: TRBV5-5
CDR3 protein: CASSSTRPTDTQYF
CDR3 DNA: TGTGCCAGCAGCTCCACGCGGCCGACAGATACGCAGTATTTT

D gene: NA
J gene: TRBJ2-7
V gene: TRBV29-1
CDR3 protein: CSVEVVDRPYEQYF
CDR3 DNA: TGCAGCGTTGAAGTCGTGGACAGACCCTACGAGCAGTACTTC

D gene: NA
J gene: TRBJ2-5
V gene: TRBV29-1
CDR3 protein: CSGLVSGEETQYF
CDR3 DNA: TGCAGCGGGTTAGTGAGCGGTGAGGAAACCCAGTACTTC

D gene: NA
J gene: TRBJ2-7
V gene: TRBV19
CDR3 protein: CASSIAAGSSYEQYF
CDR3 DNA: TGTGCCAGTAGTATAGCCGCCGGGTCCTCCTACGAGCAGTACTTC

D gene: NA
J gene: TRBJ2-1
V gene: TRBV6-6
CDR3 protein: CASSYTGKVSNEQFF
CDR3 DNA: TGTGCCAGCAGTTACACAGGGAAGGTTTCCAATGAGCAGTTCTTC

D gene: TRBD1
J gene: TRBJ2-7
V gene: TRBV7-9
CDR3 protein: CASSSRDRPAYEQYF
CDR3 DNA: TGTGCCAGCAGCAGCCGGGACAGGCCAGCCTACGAGCAGTACTTC

D gene: TRBD1
J gene: TRBJ1-2
V gene: TRBV18
CDR3 protein: CASSPATGGRGYTF
CDR3 DNA: TGTGCCAGCTCACCGGCTACAGGGGGTCGCGGCTACACCTTC

D gene: TRBD1
J gene: TRBJ2-1
V gene: TRBV5-1
CDR3 protein: CASSLGTGGNEQFF
CDR3 DNA: TGCGCCAGCAGCTTGGGGACAGGGGGCAATGAGCAGTTCTTC

D gene: NA
J gene: TRBJ2-7
V gene: TRBV7-2
CDR3 protein: CASSLLGLDEQYF
CDR3 DNA: TGTGCCAGCAGCCTACTGGGCCTCGACGAGCAGTACTTC

D gene: TRBD1
J gene: TRBJ2-7
V gene: TRBV6-5
CDR3 protein: CASSFDRVREQYF
CDR3 DNA: TGTGCCAGCAGCTTTGACAGGGTGAGGGAGCAGTACTTC

D gene: NA
J gene: TRBJ1-5
V gene: TRBV10-3
CDR3 protein: CAIARGGESNQPQHF
CDR3 DNA: TGTGCCATAGCGCGGGGAGGGGAGAGCAATCAGCCCCAGCATTTT